The 21 T cell receptor beta chains presented below share a single source sample, sequenced in a study of blood T cells in healthy people across ages. Combining a sample-barcoded 5' primer with a J-beta primer mix, a second PCR ran for roughly 6 to 12 cycles. In TCRdb, the 5' RACE reads were re-called with MiXCR into one record per CDR3 protein. The sample lists some 1.8 million distinct CDR3 sequences, around 40% seen once, with around 23% in the top ten. The specimen sequenced was blood. Receptors originate from a human donor in good health.

This clonotype was found a few times. This chain links TRBV5-1 with TRBJ2-1; 7 nucleotides line up with TRBD1. Germline CDR1 is SGHRS and CDR2 is YFSETQ. This CDR3 region has 15 residues. V trimming: 4 bases; J trimming: 1 base; junction bases outside the gene matches: 5. CDR3 bases: TGCGCCAGCAGCCCGGACAGGCCATCCTACAATGAGCAGTTCTTC. Amino acid sequence: CASSPDRPSYNEQFF.

CDR3 loop: CATSRGAGTGFFPPNTGELFF. CDR3 DNA: TGTGCCACCAGCAGAGGCGCCGGGACAGGGTTTTTTCCCCCGAACACCGGGGAGCTGTTTTTT. V is TRBV15 and J is TRBJ2-2; 9 nucleotides align to TRBD1. The germline CDR1 and CDR2 sequences are LNHNV and YYDKDF (reference sequence). The CDR3 consists of 21 residues. Germline trimming cut 1 base from V and 0 bases from J; bases unmatched to any gene: 15.

This clonotype was observed at least ten times. J is TRBJ2-6 and V is TRBV7-2, with a tentative D call TRBD2 (6 bases). There are 16 residues in the CDR3. Germline-derived CDR1 and CDR2 are SGHTA and FQGNSA. V was pared by 0 bases and J by 2 bases, with 8 bases between. The CDR3 DNA follows: TGTGCCAGCAGCTTAGCGAGGAGGGCTGGGGCCAACGTCCTGACTTTC. It yields the protein CASSLARRAGANVLTF.

DNA of the CDR3: TGCGCCAGCAGCTTGGAGGGGATGAACACTGAAGCTTTCTTT. It encodes CASSLEGMNTEAFF. The rearrangement links TRBV5-1 to TRBJ1-1; a weak D match, TRBD1 (5 bases). V lost 0 bases and J lost 0, with 6 bases in between. Germline CDR1 and CDR2: SGHRS and YFSETQ. The CDR3 totals 14 residues.

This clonotype was seen at least ten times. This chain links TRBV7-8 with TRBJ2-5; D may be TRBD1 (5 bases). V lost 5 bases and J 5 bases, leaving 12 bases between the germline ends. Germline V gives CDR1 SGHVS, CDR2 FQNEAQ. There are 13 residues in the CDR3. The CDR3 loop reads CASSPPGFETQYF. The CDR3 DNA sequence: TGTGCCAGCAGCCCCCCAGGGTTTGAGACCCAGTACTTC.

This clonotype was found a few times. V usage is TRBV20-1 and J usage is TRBJ2-3; D may match TRBD1 or TRBD2 (5 bases each). CDR3 size: 15 residues. Trimming took off 4 bases at V and 2 bases at J, with 16 bases between the two ends. Germline V gives CDR1 DFQATT, CDR2 SNEGSKA (reference sequence). The CDR3 nucleotides are TGCAGTGCTATGTGGAACCGGGACGACACAGATACGCAGTATTTT. Residues: CSAMWNRDDTDTQYF.

The rearrangement joins TRBV3-1 to TRBJ1-2, with 7 bases lining up with TRBD1. The CDR3 runs to 13 residues. Germline CDR1 and CDR2: LGHDT and YNNKEL (reference sequence). The V segment lost 5 bases and the J segment 3 bases; nucleotides outside the gene matches: 3. CDR3 nucleotide sequence: TGTGCCAGCAGCTTCAGGGGGTACTATGGCTACACCTTC. Translation: CASSFRGYYGYTF.

The sample holds a few counts of this clonotype. The chain combines TRBV15 with TRBJ1-1, with D maybe TRBD1 (6 bases). CDR3 length: 13 residues. V lost 3 bases and J 5 bases, leaving 10 bases between the germline ends. CDR1 LNHNV and CDR2 YYDKDF come from the germline V gene (reference sequence). The CDR3 loop is CATSSDRRTEAFF. CDR3 coding DNA: TGTGCCACCAGCAGCGACAGGAGGACTGAAGCTTTCTTT. Together with reference TRBV15 and TRBJ1-1, the CDR3 gives the full variable domain: DAMVIQNPRYQVTQFGKPVTLSCSQTLNHNVMYWYQQKSSQAPKLLFHYYDKDFNNEADTPDNFQSRRPNTSFCFLDIRSPGLGDTAMYLCATSSDRRTEAFFGQGTRLTVV.

The chain combines TRBV6-1 with TRBJ2-7; 11 nucleotides agree with TRBD1. With V trimmed by 1 base and J by 6 bases, 5 bases remained unmatched. The germline CDR1 and CDR2 sequences are MNHNS and SASEGT. This CDR3 comprises 15 residues. CDR3 protein: CASSEGPGTGGEQYF. For the CDR3, the DNA is TGTGCCAGCAGTGAAGGTCCGGGGACAGGGGGCGAGCAGTACTTC.

The V gene is TRBV5-1, the J gene TRBJ1-1, with 7 bases fitting TRBD1. The CDR3 extends over 15 amino acids. CDR1 and CDR2 (germline): SGHRS, YFSETQ. V trimming: 4 bases; J trimming: 8 bases; junction bases outside the gene matches: 14. The CDR3 here is CASSQGVSLVGEAFF. As DNA, the CDR3 is TGCGCCAGCAGCCAGGGGGTCAGCCTTGTTGGGGAAGCTTTCTTT.

In this sample, this clonotype turned up a few times. The rearrangement joins TRBV9 to TRBJ2-1, with 8 bases that match TRBD1. Germline lookup yields CDR1 SGDLS and CDR2 YYNGEE. V lost 0 bases to trimming and J lost 4 bases; unmatched junction nucleotides: 15. The CDR3 spans 19 residues. The CDR3 region is CASSVDIGTGSFRYNEQFF. CDR3 DNA: TGTGCCAGCAGCGTAGACATCGGGACAGGATCCTTCCGGTACAATGAGCAGTTCTTC.

The rearrangement uses TRBV4-2 and TRBJ2-1; perhaps TRBD1 as D (6 bases). Trimming shortened V by 2 bases and J by 6 bases, and 17 bases separated the two germline ends. This CDR3 comprises 16 residues. The germline V gene has CDR1 LGHNA and CDR2 YNFKEQ. This CDR3 is CASSQRARGTPNEQFF. CDR3 DNA: TGTGCCAGCAGCCAAAGGGCGAGGGGGACCCCCAATGAGCAGTTCTTC.

The chain uses TRBV6-6 and TRBJ1-3; a possible D gene is TRBD1 (5 bases). The CDR3 totals 13 residues. The V gene lost 6 bases and the J gene lost 0 bases, with 6 bases spanning the gap. CDR1 and CDR2 from the germline V gene are MNHNY and SVGAGI (reference sequence). CDR3 sequence reads: CASRGTSGNTIYF. DNA for the CDR3: TGTGCCAGCAGGGGGACCTCTGGAAACACCATATATTTT.

This chain links TRBV9 with TRBJ2-7; possible D gene TRBD2, 6 bases. V was cut by 4 bases and J by 3 bases, with 17 bases left in between. Germline V CDR1 and CDR2: SGDLS, YYNGEE. This CDR3 is built from 15 residues. The CDR3 region has the DNA TGTGCCAGCAGCCCTCCCCCGGGAGACTACTACGAGCAGTACTTC. Residues: CASSPPPGDYYEQYF.

In the case of this clonotype: A clone one base away is much larger, so this may be a read error. The CDR3 here is CASSYMTTTDTPYF. The CDR3 nucleotides read TGTGCCAGCAGCTATATGACTACCACAGATACGCCGTATTTT. This chain connects TRBV14 to TRBJ2-3; weak D call: TRBD2 (5 bases). This CDR3 comprises 14 residues. CDR1 SGHDN and CDR2 FVKESK come from the germline V gene.

This clonotype was counted at least ten times. The genes are TRBV10-3 and TRBJ2-7; D perhaps matches TRBD2 (7 bases). V was cut by 6 bases and J by 1 base, with 19 bases left in between. The CDR3 is 16 residues long. Germline-derived CDR1 and CDR2 are ENHRY and SYGVKD. CDR3 region: CAIRGGGQALSYEQYF. CDR3 coding DNA: TGTGCCATCAGGGGAGGGGGGCAGGCCCTTTCCTACGAGCAGTACTTC.

The chain has TRBV4-3 and TRBJ2-7, with D unclear. The CDR3 contains 15 residues. V shed 5 bases and J shed 0 bases, with 14 bases lying between them. Germline loops: CDR1 LGHNA, CDR2 YSLEER. The CDR3 DNA sequence: TGCGCCAGCAGCAAGACCGGCCAGAGCTCCTACGAGCAGTACTTC. It yields the protein CASSKTGQSSYEQYF.

The chain uses TRBV4-1 and TRBJ1-6, with D possibly matching TRBD1 (5 bases). The CDR3 is made up of 15 amino acids. The germline V and J ends were trimmed by 0 bases and 6 bases, with 9 bases remaining between them. Germline CDR1 and CDR2: MGHRA and YSYEKL. The DNA of the CDR3 is TGCGCCAGCAGCCAAGATCAGGGTTTTAATTCACCCCTCCACTTT. Protein product: CASSQDQGFNSPLHF.

This chain uses TRBV20-1 with TRBJ2-5; D may be TRBD2 (6 bases). V lost 8 bases and J 5 bases, leaving 15 bases between the germline ends. Per the germline V gene, CDR1 is DFQATT and CDR2 is SNEGSKA (reference sequence). This CDR3 region has 12 residues. CDR3 DNA: TGCAGTTCAGTGGAGGGGAGGGAGACCCAGTACTTC. This codes for CSSVEGRETQYF.

Many counts were recorded for this clonotype. The CDR3 protein is CASSLDSRGYGYTF. Written as DNA, the CDR3 is TGTGCCAGCAGCTTAGATTCAAGAGGCTATGGCTACACCTTC. The chain joins TRBV6-5 to TRBJ1-2; no clear D gene. V shed 6 bases and J shed 4 bases, with 15 bases lying between them. The CDR3 has 14 residues. Germline CDR1 MNHEY, CDR2 SVGAGI.

The gene calls are TRBV19 and TRBJ1-5, with a possible D match to TRBD1 (5 bases). The CDR3 totals 13 residues. V gave up 5 bases and J gave up 4 bases, with 9 bases separating them. CDR1 is LNHDA and CDR2 is SQIVND in the germline V gene (reference sequence). For the CDR3, the DNA is TGTGCCAGTAGTCGGGACGTTAATCAGCCCCAGCATTTT. Residues: CASSRDVNQPQHF.